The clone carrying this TCR beta chain came up once. The entry originates in a study of technical replicates of blood from a few donors. TCRdb keeps only in-frame clones here, not all; method: immunoSEQ multiplex PCR. The sample lists around 98,000 clones; about 94% were seen once. Input material: T cells isolated from PBMCs. This clonotype originated in a human donor in good health.

CDR3 nucleotide sequence: TGTGCCAGCAGCTTGGGAGGGGCGTTGACAGGGTCTTCACCCCTCCACTTT. It yields the protein CASSLGGALTGSSPLHF. The chain recombines TRBV5-4 with TRBJ1-6, with 7 bases identical to TRBD1. The length of the CDR3 is 17 residues. Germline CDR1 reads SGHNT; CDR2 reads YYREEE (reference sequence). Trimming at V came to 0 bases and at J to 9 bases, leaving 12 bases not matched to a gene. Combining the CDR3 with reference TRBV5-4 and TRBJ1-6 gives the whole variable domain ETGVTQSPTHLIKTRGQQVTLRCSSQSGHNTVSWYQQALGQGPQFIFQYYREEENGRGNFPPRFSGLQFPNYSSELNVNALELDDSALYLCASSLGGALTGSSPLHFGNGTRLTVT.